Sequencing of this T cell receptor beta chain was carried out in a study of T-cell memory formation after mild COVID-19. Study results and limitations: Clones contracting across day 15 to 85 had a balanced CD4/CD8 profile; later expanding clones leaned CD4+.

Notes on this clonotype: Its antigen remains unidentified.

TCRdb recomputed calls from the 5' RACE reads with MiXCR, one row per CDR3 protein. The sample lists nearly 350,000 distinct CDR3 sequences, 10% to 15% occurring once. Germline V gives CDR1 MGHRA, CDR2 YSYEKL. The CDR3 loop spans 14 amino acids. Trimming shortened V by 6 bases and J by 2 bases, and 14 bases separated the two germline ends. This rearrangement joins TRBV4-1 to TRBJ2-7; TRBD2 is a possible D gene (6 bases). This TCR derives from a man younger than 35 who had mild COVID-19 (a few samples of this study predate the infection). Cell type and time point are not known. The sequenced material came from PBMCs or a T cell subset sorted from them (not recorded which). The CDR3 bases are TGCGCCAGCAGTCGGGAGATAAAGGCCTACGAGCAGTACTTC. It yields the protein CASSREIKAYEQYF.